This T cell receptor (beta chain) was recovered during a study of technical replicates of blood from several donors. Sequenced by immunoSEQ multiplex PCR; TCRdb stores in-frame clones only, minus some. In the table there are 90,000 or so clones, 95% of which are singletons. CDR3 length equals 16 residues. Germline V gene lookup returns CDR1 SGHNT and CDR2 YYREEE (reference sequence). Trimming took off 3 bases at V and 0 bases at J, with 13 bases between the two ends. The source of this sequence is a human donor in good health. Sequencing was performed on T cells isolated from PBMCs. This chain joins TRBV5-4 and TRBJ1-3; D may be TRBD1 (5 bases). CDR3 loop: CASSSIGVYSGNTIYF. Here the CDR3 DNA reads TGTGCCAGCAGCTCAATAGGGGTGTACTCTGGAAACACCATATATTTT.